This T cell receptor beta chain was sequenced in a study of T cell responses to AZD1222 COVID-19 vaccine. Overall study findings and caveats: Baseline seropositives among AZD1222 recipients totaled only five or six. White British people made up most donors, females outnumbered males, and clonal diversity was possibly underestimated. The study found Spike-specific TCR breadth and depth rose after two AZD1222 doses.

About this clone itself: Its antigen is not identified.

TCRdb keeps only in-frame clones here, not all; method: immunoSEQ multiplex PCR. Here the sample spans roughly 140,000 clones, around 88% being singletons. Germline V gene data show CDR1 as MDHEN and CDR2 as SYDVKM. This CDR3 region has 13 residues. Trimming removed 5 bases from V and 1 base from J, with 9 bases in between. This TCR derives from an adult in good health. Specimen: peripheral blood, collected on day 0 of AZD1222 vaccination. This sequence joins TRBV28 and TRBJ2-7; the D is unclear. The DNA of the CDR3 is TGTGCCAGCAGTCCCGGGCAATCCTACGAGCAGTACTTC. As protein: CASSPGQSYEQYF.